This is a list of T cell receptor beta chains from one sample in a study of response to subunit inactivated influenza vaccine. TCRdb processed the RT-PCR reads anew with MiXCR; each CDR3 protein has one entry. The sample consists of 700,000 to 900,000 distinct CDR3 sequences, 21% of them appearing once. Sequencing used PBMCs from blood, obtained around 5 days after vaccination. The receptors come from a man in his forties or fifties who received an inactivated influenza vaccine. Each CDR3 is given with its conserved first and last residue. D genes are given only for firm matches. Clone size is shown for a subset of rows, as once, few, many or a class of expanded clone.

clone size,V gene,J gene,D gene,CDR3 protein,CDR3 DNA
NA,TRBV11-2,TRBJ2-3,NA,CASSFIRTDTQYF,TGTGCCAGCAGCTTCATCCGCACAGATACGCAGTATTTT
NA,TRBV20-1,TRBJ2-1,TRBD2,CSATGLAGAYEQFF,TGCAGTGCGACTGGACTAGCGGGAGCTTATGAGCAGTTCTTC
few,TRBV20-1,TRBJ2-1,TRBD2,CSALRLAGPNEQFF,TGCAGTGCTCTCCGACTAGCGGGACCCAATGAGCAGTTCTTC
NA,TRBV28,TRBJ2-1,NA,CASRTEYNEQFF,TGTGCCAGCAGGACAGAGTACAATGAGCAGTTCTTC
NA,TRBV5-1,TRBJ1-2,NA,CASSLVEARLEGGYTF,TGCGCCAGCAGCTTGGTCGAGGCCAGGCTGGAGGGTGGCTACACCTTC
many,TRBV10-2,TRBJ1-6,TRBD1,CASRAGQGTPYNSPLHF,TGCGCCAGCAGAGCGGGACAGGGGACTCCCTATAATTCACCCCTCCACTTT
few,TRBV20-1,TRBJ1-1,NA,CSARDARGFTEAFF,TGCAGTGCTAGAGATGCCAGGGGCTTCACTGAAGCTTTCTTT
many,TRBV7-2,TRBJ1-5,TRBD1,CASSDRAAQPQHF,TGTGCCAGCAGCGACAGGGCTGCTCAGCCCCAGCATTTT
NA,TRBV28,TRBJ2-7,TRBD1,CASSRPRQGKYEQYF,TGTGCCAGCAGTCGACCGAGACAGGGGAAGTACGAGCAGTACTTC
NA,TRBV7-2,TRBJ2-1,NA,CASSLAANSNEQFF,TGTGCCAGCAGCTTAGCGGCTAATTCCAATGAGCAGTTCTTC
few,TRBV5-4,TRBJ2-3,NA,CASSFPPGTVGDTQYF,TGTGCCAGCAGCTTTCCTCCCGGGACGGTAGGAGATACGCAGTATTTT
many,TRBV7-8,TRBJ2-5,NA,CASIPSGGPQETQYF,TGTGCCAGCATCCCTTCCGGGGGCCCACAAGAGACCCAGTACTTC
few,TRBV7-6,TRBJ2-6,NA,CASSLNVAGANVLTF,TGTGCCAGCAGCTTAAACGTGGCGGGGGCCAACGTCCTGACTTTC
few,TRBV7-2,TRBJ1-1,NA,CASSFSGWGNTEAFF,TGTGCCAGCAGCTTTTCAGGGTGGGGGAACACTGAAGCTTTCTTT
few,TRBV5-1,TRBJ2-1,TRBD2,CASSLDGGGTYNEQFF,TGCGCCAGCAGCTTGGATGGCGGGGGGACTTACAATGAGCAGTTCTTC
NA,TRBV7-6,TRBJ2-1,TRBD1,CASSSMGQGKGNYNEQFF,TGTGCCAGCAGCAGCATGGGACAGGGGAAGGGAAACTACAATGAGCAGTTCTTC
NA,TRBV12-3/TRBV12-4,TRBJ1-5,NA,CASRSGSGQPQHF,TGTGCCAGCAGGAGTGGTTCGGGCCAGCCCCAGCATTTT
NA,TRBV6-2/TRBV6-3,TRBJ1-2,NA,CASSYSRSSGYTF,TGTGCCAGCAGTTACTCGCGTTCATCCGGCTACACCTTC
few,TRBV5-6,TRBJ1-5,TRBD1,CASSYGQALSNQPQHF,TGTGCCAGCAGCTACGGACAGGCGCTTAGCAATCAGCCCCAGCATTTT
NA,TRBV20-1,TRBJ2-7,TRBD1,CSAQLKGTGSEQYF,TGCAGTGCTCAACTCAAAGGGACAGGGTCCGAGCAGTACTTC
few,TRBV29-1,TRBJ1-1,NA,CSVGRGTGTEAFF,TGCAGCGTTGGAAGGGGGACGGGCACTGAAGCTTTCTTT
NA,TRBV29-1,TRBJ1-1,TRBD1,CSVEDRGRGPTEAFF,TGCAGCGTTGAAGATCGGGGCAGGGGGCCCACTGAAGCTTTCTTT
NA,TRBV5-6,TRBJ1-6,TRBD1,CASSYTGTGTNSPLHF,TGTGCCAGCAGCTATACCGGGACAGGGACTAATTCACCCCTCCACTTT
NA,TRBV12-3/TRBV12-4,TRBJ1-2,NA,CASSPSRGGEHYGYTF,TGTGCCAGCAGTCCTTCCAGGGGTGGGGAACACTATGGCTACACCTTC
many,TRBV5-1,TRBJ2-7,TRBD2,CASKGLAGSYEQYF,TGCGCCAGTAAGGGACTAGCGGGGTCATACGAGCAGTACTTC
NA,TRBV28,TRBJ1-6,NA,CASSRGSQYNSKVF,TGTGCCAGCAGTCGGGGAAGTCAGTACAACAGCAAGGTCTTT
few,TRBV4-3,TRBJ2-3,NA,CASSQRESGTDTQYF,TGCGCCAGCAGCCAACGGGAGTCTGGGACAGATACGCAGTATTTT
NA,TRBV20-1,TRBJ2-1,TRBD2,CSVPTSGAYNEQFF,TGCAGTGTCCCGACTAGCGGGGCCTACAATGAGCAGTTCTTC
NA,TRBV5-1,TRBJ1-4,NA,CASSLEPSTNEKLFF,TGCGCCAGCAGCTTGGAGCCGTCAACTAATGAAAAACTGTTTTTT
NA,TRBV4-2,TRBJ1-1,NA,CASSQDLDTEAFF,TGTGCCAGCAGCCAAGATCTGGACACTGAAGCTTTCTTT
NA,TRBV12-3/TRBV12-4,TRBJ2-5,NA,CASSHDRVGGETQYF,TGTGCCAGCAGCCACGACAGGGTCGGAGGGGAGACCCAGTACTTC
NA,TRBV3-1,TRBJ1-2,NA,CASSQVGRPYYGYTF,TGTGCCAGCAGCCAAGTTGGGCGGCCCTACTATGGCTACACCTTC
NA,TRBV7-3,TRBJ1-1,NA,CASSRNRETEAFF,TGTGCCAGCAGCCGAAACAGGGAAACTGAAGCTTTCTTT